The 8 T cell receptor beta chains presented below share a single source sample, sequenced in a study of OX40 agonist ivuxolimab in advanced cancers. TCRdb keeps only in-frame clones here, not all; method: immunoSEQ multiplex PCR. The data hold roughly 80,000 clones, with around 86% observed a single time. Material: CD4+ or CD8+ T cells sorted from blood, obtained in a trial of the OX40 agonist ivuxolimab. The receptors were gathered from an adult with an advanced solid tumor such as melanoma, head and neck, liver or kidney cancer.

This sequence joins TRBV11-3 and TRBJ1-1; TRBD1 matches at 8 bases. CDR1 is SGHNT and CDR2 is YENEEA in the germline V gene. The CDR3 has 15 amino acids. The V segment lost 3 bases and the J segment 3 bases; nucleotides outside the gene matches: 6. The CDR3 here is CASSFSGGWDTEAFF. The CDR3 nucleotides read TGTGCCAGCAGCTTTTCAGGGGGCTGGGACACTGAAGCTTTCTTT.

V and J are TRBV2 and TRBJ2-2; TRBD1 might be the D (6 bases). With 6 bases removed from V and 1 base from J, the gap between germline ends came to 6 bases. CDR1 and CDR2 from the germline V gene are SNHLY and FYNNEI. This CDR3 contains 13 residues. The CDR3 DNA is TGTGCCAGCAGGGGACAGAACACCGGGGAGCTGTTTTTT. Protein product: CASRGQNTGELFF.

The chain uses TRBV27 and TRBJ2-5; D gene ambiguous. The CDR3 spans 16 residues. Trimming stripped 5 bases from V and 7 bases from J, with 23 bases between. Germline V lookup: CDR1 MNHEY, CDR2 SMNVEV (reference sequence). CDR3 DNA: TGTGCCAGCAGTCCAGATCGTTCGGTCCAATCCCCGACCCAGTACTTC. Its protein product is CASSPDRSVQSPTQYF.

The rearrangement joins TRBV5-6 to TRBJ1-3; 7 bases agree with TRBD1. The junction had 4 bases not matched to a gene; V was cut back by 5 bases and J by 2 bases. Germline CDR1 reads SGHDT; CDR2 reads YYEEEE. The CDR3 has 14 residues. The CDR3 nucleotides read TGTGCCAGCAGGTTACAGGGGACTGGAAACACCATATATTTT. This codes for CASRLQGTGNTIYF.

The chain uses TRBV2 and TRBJ2-5; 8 nucleotides match TRBD1. This CDR3 region has 12 residues. V was clipped by 5 bases and J by 7 bases; unmatched bases: 3. CDR1 and CDR2 (germline): SNHLY, FYNNEI. The chain's CDR3 is CASSRQGPTQYF. In DNA form, the CDR3 reads TGTGCCAGCAGTAGACAGGGGCCGACCCAGTACTTC.

The rearrangement uses TRBV7-8 and TRBJ2-4, with 8 bases matching TRBD1. After removal of 4 bases from V and 0 bases from J, the junction contained 5 bases not matched to a gene. The CDR3 spans 16 residues. The germline CDR1 and CDR2 sequences are SGHVS and FQNEAQ. The CDR3 sequence is CASSSWTGLAKNIQYF. The CDR3 bases are TGTGCCAGCAGCTCCTGGACAGGGTTAGCCAAAAACATTCAGTACTTC.

This chain links TRBV6-1 with TRBJ2-5, with 8 bases lining up with TRBD2. There are 16 residues in the CDR3. The V gene's germline CDR1 is MNHNS and CDR2 SASEGT. With V trimmed by 3 bases and J by 2 bases, 8 bases remained unmatched. CDR3 sequence (DNA): TGTGCCAGCAGTGACGTTCTGGCTAGCGGGCAAGAGACCCAGTACTTC. It yields the protein CASSDVLASGQETQYF.

The gene calls are TRBV30 and TRBJ1-4; D not certain. Trimming shortened V by 3 bases and J by 5 bases, and 10 bases separated the two germline ends. Germline lookup yields CDR1 GTSNPN and CDR2 SVGIG (reference sequence). The CDR3 runs to 13 residues. CDR3: CAWSWGDNEKLFF. The CDR3 coding sequence is TGTGCCTGGAGCTGGGGAGACAATGAAAAACTGTTTTTT.